The following is a T cell receptor beta chain sequence with its context. Using RNA transcripts, the TCR beta CDR3 regions were amplified. Amplification began with first-round RT-PCR using HTBI primers, then second-round multiplex PCR was performed. TCRdb redid the calling of the multiplex PCR reads with MiXCR, one entry per CDR3 protein. The table includes approximately 480,000 distinct CDR3 sequences, around 15% detected once. Trimming removed 0 bases at V and 6 bases at J, with 12 bases between. This CDR3 has 14 amino acids. Germline CDR1 is PRHDT and CDR2 is FYEKMQ (reference sequence). Those donors who had ophthalmopathy presented with moderate-to-severe activity, a CAS of ≥3, a NOSPECS of ≥4 and a duration under 3 months. No donor had other autoimmune disease, uncontrolled infection, pregnancy or lactation. Clinical symptoms and serum thyroxine were used for diagnosis; TRAb, thyroid ultrasound and orbital computed tomography were also relied on. PBMCs were isolated from a 10 ml sample of fresh peripheral blood.

These data belong to a study of Graves' ophthalmopathy and Graves' hyperthyroidism. Material for sequencing was blood. V and J are TRBV13 and TRBJ2-7; D remains ambiguous. The clonotype originates from a woman in her 30s with Graves' ophthalmopathy. The CDR3 reads CASSLGVTLSEQYF. DNA of the CDR3: TGTGCCAGCAGCTTAGGAGTCACCCTAAGCGAGCAGTACTTC.